This passage covers 3 T cell receptor beta chains from one sample sequenced in a study of blood T cell repertoires in COVID-19. Libraries were prepared by immunoSEQ multiplex PCR; TCRdb keeps only in-frame clonotypes and omits some of them. The table has about 170,000 clones, approximately 90% seen once; the top ten hold 0.5% to 0.65%. Sequencing was carried out using peripheral blood. The receptors come from a man aged 50 or older with acute or convalescent COVID-19.

CDR3 nucleotide sequence: TGTGCCAGCAGCCCAGGTTGGTGGCAGACAACCTACGAGCAGTACTTC. Translating it yields CASSPGWWQTTYEQYF. This sequence joins TRBV28 and TRBJ2-7; D is uncertain. The V and J ends lost 6 bases and 2 bases respectively, with 20 bases between them. Germline loops: CDR1 MDHEN, CDR2 SYDVKM. CDR3 length: 16 amino acids.

The rearrangement uses TRBV7-2 and TRBJ2-1; perhaps TRBD2 as D (5 bases). This CDR3 comprises 16 residues. Germline CDR1 is SGHTA and CDR2 is FQGNSA. Trimming cost V 5 bases and J 0 bases, with 14 bases left between them. CDR3 sequence reads: CASSEMGGPSYNEQFF. Here the CDR3 DNA reads TGTGCCAGCAGCGAGATGGGCGGGCCCTCCTACAATGAGCAGTTCTTC.

The rearrangement joins TRBV3-1 (or the pseudogene TRBV3-2) to TRBJ2-1; a possible D gene is TRBD1 (5 bases). The ends were cut back, 1 base at V and 5 bases at J, with 12 bases in the middle. CDR3 length: 15 residues. The germline V gene has CDR1 LGHDT and CDR2 YNNKEL (reference sequence). The CDR3 region is CASSQGGQGHNEQFF. DNA of the CDR3: TGTGCCAGCAGCCAAGGTGGCCAGGGTCACAATGAGCAGTTCTTC.